What follows are 14 T cell receptor beta chains derived from one specimen sequenced in a study of CD8+ T cells in alopecia areata. Isolated RNA was reverse transcribed into cDNA used as the sequencing template. Clones were sequenced by immunoSEQ multiplex PCR, and TCRdb holds only the in-frame ones, with some missing. Here the sample spans some 120,000 clones, 45% to 50% being singletons. Sample: NKG2D-low CD8+ T cells sorted from blood. The receptors were gathered from a human donor with alopecia areata.

In its sample, this clone was seen a few times. This chain connects TRBV29-1 to TRBJ2-4, with D possibly being TRBD1 or TRBD2 (5 bases each). Trimming pared 1 base from V and 6 bases from J, leaving 16 bases between. CDR1 is SQVTM, CDR2 ANQGSEA, per germline. The CDR3 spans 15 residues. DNA for the CDR3: TGCAGCGTTGAAGGAGACATAACTGGGGGAAACATTCAGTACTTC. It translates to CSVEGDITGGNIQYF.

The chain links TRBV2 to TRBJ2-1; D might be TRBD1 (6 bases). Germline values: CDR1 SNHLY, CDR2 FYNNEI. Between the trimmed V and J ends, which lost 3 bases and 5 bases, there was a span of 8 bases. This CDR3 has 13 residues. The CDR3 bases are TGTGCCAGCAGTGATGAGGGGGACAATGAGCAGTTCTTC. Protein product: CASSDEGDNEQFF.

This rearrangement joins TRBV5-6 to TRBJ2-1; a possible D gene is TRBD1 (6 bases). Deletions cut 2 bases from V and 8 bases from J, with 17 bases between. This CDR3 has 15 amino acids. Per germline, CDR1 SGHDT and CDR2 YYEEEE. CDR3 sequence (DNA): TGTGCCAGCAGCTTTACAGGGTCCGTTTTCGATGAGCAGTTCTTC. Translated, it gives CASSFTGSVFDEQFF.

This clone was counted between two and nine times. The chain has TRBV29-1 and TRBJ2-7; 10 positions agree with TRBD1. Germline CDR1 SQVTM, CDR2 ANQGSEA. Trimming took 6 bases from V and 2 from J; bases not matched to a gene: 4. The CDR3 has 13 residues. DNA for the CDR3: TGCAGCGTGATGGACAGGGGGGCCTACGAGCAGTACTTC. Protein: CSVMDRGAYEQYF.

The chain recombines TRBV7-3 with TRBJ2-1; D perhaps matches TRBD1 (5 bases). CDR3 length: 14 amino acids. Deletions cut 5 bases from V and 5 bases from J, with 13 bases between. Looked up from germline, CDR1 is SGHTA and CDR2 is FQGTGA. The CDR3 sequence: CASSPYDSDNEQFF. The CDR3 bases are TGTGCCAGCAGCCCCTACGACAGTGACAATGAGCAGTTCTTC.

This clone appeared a few times. V gene TRBV27 combines with J gene TRBJ2-1; the D gene is possibly TRBD2 (5 bases). The CDR3 length is 15 residues. V was shortened by 3 bases and J by 8 bases, with 17 bases between the two germline ends. Germline CDR1 and CDR2: MNHEY and SMNVEV (reference sequence). CDR3 sequence (DNA): TGTGCCAGCAGTTTCTCGAGCGGTGTTTGGGATGAGCAGTTCTTC. Translating gives CASSFSSGVWDEQFF.

The count of this clone is one. J is TRBJ2-1 and V is TRBV6-5, with D tentatively TRBD1 or TRBD2 (5 bases each). V dropped 6 bases and J dropped 2 bases, with 14 bases sitting between them. This CDR3 has 15 amino acids. Germline CDR1 and CDR2: MNHEY and SVGAGI. The CDR3 DNA follows: TGTGCCAGCAGCGACGGGACGCCAACCTACAATGAGCAGTTCTTC. Translation: CASSDGTPTYNEQFF.

The genes are TRBV7-6 and TRBJ2-7; D gene uncertain. Per the germline V gene, CDR1 is SGHVS and CDR2 is FNYEAQ. The CDR3 spans 11 residues. Trimming left V 5 bases short and J 5 bases short, with 7 bases between. The CDR3 coding sequence is TGTGCCAGCAGCGCGACCCACGAGCAGTACTTC. Translated, it gives CASSATHEQYF.

V gene TRBV5-6 combines with J gene TRBJ2-7; the D is unclear. Trimming took off 2 bases at V and 7 bases at J, with 10 bases between the two ends. This CDR3 has 12 residues. The germline V gene has CDR1 SGHDT and CDR2 YYEEEE. CDR3 protein: CASSFMAREQYF. As DNA, the CDR3 is TGTGCCAGCAGCTTTATGGCTCGGGAGCAGTACTTC. Supplemented by reference TRBV5-6 and TRBJ2-7, the full variable domain reads DAGVTQSPTHLIKTRGQQVTLRCSPKSGHDTVSWYQQALGQGPQFIFQYYEEEERQRGNFPDRFSGHQFPNYSSELNVNALLLGDSALYLCASSFMAREQYFGPGTRLTVT.

Regarding this clone: This same CDR3 is encoded by further DNA sequences in the sample. V is TRBV29-1 and J is TRBJ2-2; D ambiguous. There are 13 residues in the CDR3. The germline V gene has CDR1 SQVTM and CDR2 ANQGSEA. The V end lost 4 bases, the J end lost 2 bases, and 8 bases lay between the germline ends. This CDR3 reads CSVGDSNTGELFF. Written as DNA, the CDR3 is TGCAGCGTTGGCGACTCTAACACCGGGGAGCTGTTTTTT.

The V and J genes are TRBV6-5 and TRBJ1-1; D remains unclear. Germline values: CDR1 MNHEY, CDR2 SVGAGI. V dropped 10 bases and J dropped 3 bases, with 21 bases sitting between them. This CDR3 region has 15 residues. The CDR3 protein is CATTQNRRLDTEAFF. In DNA, the CDR3 is TGTGCCACCACCCAAAACCGACGGCTTGACACTGAAGCTTTCTTT.

This clone was counted a few times. The rearrangement uses TRBV7-9 and TRBJ2-1, with 8 nucleotides matching TRBD2. The CDR3 is made up of 15 amino acids. Per germline, CDR1 SEHNR and CDR2 FQNEAQ (reference sequence). V lost 3 bases, J lost 9 bases, and 10 bases stayed unmatched. CDR3: CASSFPGLVVSEQFF. DNA of the CDR3: TGTGCCAGCAGCTTCCCGGGACTAGTCGTTAGTGAGCAGTTCTTC.

V gene TRBV29-1 combines with J gene TRBJ2-5; 7 bases map to TRBD1. The ends lost 6 bases at V and 0 bases at J; junction bases unmatched: 4. Germline assignment: CDR1 SQVTM and CDR2 ANQGSEA. The CDR3 runs to 13 residues. CDR3 sequence (DNA): TGCAGCGTCTGGACAGGAAACCAAGAGACCCAGTACTTC. It encodes CSVWTGNQETQYF.

This clone has only one observation. This chain joins TRBV4-1 and TRBJ2-7; 7 positions agree with TRBD1. CDR1 MGHRA and CDR2 YSYEKL come from the germline V gene. V lost 5 bases to trimming and J lost 3 bases; unmatched junction nucleotides: 4. The CDR3 runs 13 residues. CDR3 residues: CASSIAGGYEQYF. CDR3 in DNA: TGCGCCAGCAGCATAGCAGGGGGCTACGAGCAGTACTTC.